This entry lists 28 T cell receptor beta chains sequenced from one sample in a study of blood T cell repertoires in COVID-19. Sequenced by immunoSEQ multiplex PCR; TCRdb stores in-frame clones only, minus some. This table has about 50,000 clones, 87% appearing once. The sequenced material came from peripheral blood. The receptor source for this set is a woman aged 80 or over with COVID-19, enrolled during active disease.

The gene calls are TRBV28 and TRBJ1-3; 9 bases line up with TRBD1. Germline V gene data show CDR1 as MDHEN and CDR2 as SYDVKM. The trim removed 6 bases at V and 5 bases at J, leaving 5 bases unmatched. This CDR3 is 14 amino acids long. The CDR3 region is CASSLDRGRNTIYF. The DNA of the CDR3 is TGTGCCAGCAGCTTGGACAGGGGCCGAAACACCATATATTTT.

This chain links TRBV28 with TRBJ1-6; the D gene is possibly TRBD1 (6 bases). The V end lost 7 bases, the J end lost 0 bases, and 13 bases lay between the germline ends. Germline loops: CDR1 MDHEN, CDR2 SYDVKM. The CDR3 has 16 amino acids. CDR3 sequence reads: CASTLGQSSYNSPLHF. CDR3 nucleotide sequence: TGTGCCAGCACCTTAGGACAGAGCTCCTATAATTCACCCCTCCACTTT.

This chain connects TRBV20-1 to TRBJ2-1; possible D gene TRBD2, 5 bases. The CDR3 covers 11 residues. The germline V gene has CDR1 DFQATT and CDR2 SNEGSKA (reference sequence). The CDR3 here is CRKRPWNEQFF. The DNA for the CDR3 is TGCAGAAAGCGGCCGTGGAATGAGCAGTTCTTC.

The chain joins TRBV7-8 to TRBJ2-5; 7 bases are a match to TRBD1. This CDR3 contains 14 residues. Germline trimming cut 8 bases from V and 2 bases from J; bases unmatched to any gene: 8. Germline CDR1 is SGHVS and CDR2 is FQNEAQ. The CDR3 region has the DNA TGTGCCAGCTTGAGGACAGGAGTGCAAGAGACCCAGTACTTC. Translation gives CASLRTGVQETQYF.

Only one count was recorded for this clone. This chain uses TRBV28 with TRBJ1-1; unclear D gene. Trimming cost V 6 bases and J 2 bases, with 4 bases left between them. Germline V gene lookup returns CDR1 MDHEN and CDR2 SYDVKM. The CDR3 has 11 residues. The CDR3 here is CASRINTEAFF. CDR3 bases: TGTGCCAGCAGAATAAACACTGAAGCTTTCTTT.

V and J are TRBV19 and TRBJ2-1; TRBD2 might be the D (6 bases). This CDR3 region has 14 residues. Between the trimmed V and J ends, which lost 6 bases and 3 bases, there was a span of 12 bases. Germline V gene data show CDR1 as LNHDA and CDR2 as SQIVND (reference sequence). Here the CDR3 reads CASSRGIFYNEQFF. Written as DNA, the CDR3 is TGTGCCAGTAGCCGGGGGATTTTCTACAATGAGCAGTTCTTC.

The J gene is TRBJ2-5, the V gene TRBV7-2, with D possibly TRBD2 on 7 matching bases. V dropped 5 bases and J dropped 5 bases, with 21 bases sitting between them. Germline values: CDR1 SGHTA, CDR2 FQGNSA. The CDR3 covers 16 residues. The CDR3 reads CASSPHGGGGSETQYF. CDR3 DNA sequence: TGTGCCAGCAGCCCTCATGGGGGGGGCGGGAGTGAGACCCAGTACTTC.

This chain links TRBV6-5 with TRBJ1-1; tentatively, D is TRBD1 (6 bases). V was shortened by 2 bases and J by 1 base, with 14 bases between the two germline ends. The CDR3 is 16 residues long. Germline V lookup: CDR1 MNHEY, CDR2 SVGAGI. The CDR3 loop reads CASSYGKRGKNTEAFF. CDR3 DNA sequence: TGTGCCAGCAGTTACGGCAAGAGGGGGAAGAACACTGAAGCTTTCTTT.

The chain carries TRBV28 and TRBJ1-1; a weak D match, TRBD1 (5 bases). The V end lost 7 bases, the J end lost 6 bases, and 15 bases lay between the germline ends. CDR3 length: 13 amino acids. Germline loops: CDR1 MDHEN, CDR2 SYDVKM. The CDR3 region is CASTPGGTPEAFF. CDR3 DNA sequence: TGTGCCAGCACCCCGGGGGGGACCCCTGAAGCTTTCTTT.

The chain has TRBV19 and TRBJ2-1; weak D call: TRBD2 (6 bases). From germline, CDR1 is LNHDA and CDR2 SQIVND (reference sequence). Trimming shortened V by 3 bases and J by 5 bases, and 26 bases separated the two germline ends. The CDR3 is made up of 19 amino acids. The CDR3: CASSIWAGTGTRRNNEQFF. The CDR3 DNA reads TGTGCCAGTAGTATCTGGGCGGGAACCGGGACGAGGAGAAACAATGAGCAGTTCTTC.

This clone was seen a single time. The chain employs TRBV7-3 and TRBJ2-1; the match to TRBD2 covers 12 bases. V lost 6 bases and J lost 4; bases outside the gene matches: 4. The CDR3 totals 15 residues. Germline V CDR1 and CDR2: SGHTA, FQGTGA. The CDR3 region is CASRRTSGVYNEQFF. The DNA for the CDR3 is TGTGCCAGCAGAAGGACTAGCGGGGTGTACAATGAGCAGTTCTTC.

The J gene is TRBJ2-7, the V gene TRBV7-9; D not resolved. Germline loops: CDR1 SEHNR, CDR2 FQNEAQ (reference sequence). V lost 5 bases to trimming and J lost 3 bases, with 5 bases between them. The CDR3 spans 11 residues. The CDR3 here is CASSRDYEQYF. CDR3 nucleotide sequence: TGTGCCAGCAGCCGCGACTACGAGCAGTACTTC.

This chain links TRBV29-1 with TRBJ2-7; 9 nucleotides align to TRBD1. The CDR3 runs 13 residues. The trim removed 8 bases at V and 3 bases at J, leaving 8 bases unmatched. The germline V gene has CDR1 SQVTM and CDR2 ANQGSEA. This CDR3 reads CSIRPGQGYEQYF. CDR3 nucleotides: TGCAGCATTCGCCCGGGACAGGGCTACGAGCAGTACTTC.

V is TRBV28 and J is TRBJ2-1; TRBD2 agrees at 9 bases. CDR3 length: 17 amino acids. Germline loops: CDR1 MDHEN, CDR2 SYDVKM. Trimming removed 1 base from V and 6 bases from J; junction bases left unmatched: 10. The CDR3 sequence is CASSLLLAGRGANEQFF. The CDR3 coding sequence is TGTGCCAGCAGTTTATTGCTAGCGGGAAGAGGGGCCAATGAGCAGTTCTTC.

The chain recombines TRBV2 with TRBJ1-1, with TRBD1 matching 7 bases. The trim removed 5 bases at V and 4 bases at J, leaving 7 bases unmatched. This CDR3 has 14 amino acids. Germline CDR1 is SNHLY and CDR2 is FYNNEI. CDR3 sequence reads: CASSRQGWGTEAFF. The DNA for the CDR3 is TGTGCCAGCAGTAGACAGGGTTGGGGCACTGAAGCTTTCTTT. Complete variable domain (other parts from reference TRBV2 and TRBJ1-1): EPEVTQTPSHQVTQMGQEVILRCVPISNHLYFYWYRQILGQKVEFLVSFYNNEISEKSEIFDDQFSVERPDGSNFTLKIRSTKLEDSAMYFCASSRQGWGTEAFFGQGTRLTVV.

This clone was found a few times. The V gene is TRBV6-5, the J gene TRBJ1-2, with D maybe TRBD1 (5 bases). Germline lookup yields CDR1 MNHEY and CDR2 SVGAGI. The ends were cut back, 2 bases at V and 1 base at J, with 11 bases in the middle. This CDR3 has 15 amino acids. The CDR3 reads CASSYGTGDNYGYTF. The CDR3 coding sequence is TGTGCCAGCAGTTACGGAACAGGAGATAACTATGGCTACACCTTC.

The rearrangement uses TRBV15 and TRBJ1-1, with D unclear. The CDR3 totals 11 residues. Trimming cost V 5 bases and J 3 bases, with 4 bases left between them. From germline, CDR1 is LNHNV and CDR2 YYDKDF (reference sequence). In nucleotides, the CDR3 is TGTGCCACCAGCGTCGACACTGAAGCTTTCTTT. Its protein product is CATSVDTEAFF.

This sequence joins TRBV29-1 and TRBJ2-7; TRBD1 agrees at 11 bases. Germline lookup yields CDR1 SQVTM and CDR2 ANQGSEA. V trimming: 6 bases; J trimming: 2 bases; junction bases outside the gene matches: 9. The CDR3 spans 15 residues. The CDR3 spells CSVTTGTGGPYEQYF. The CDR3 DNA is TGCAGCGTCACCACGGGGACAGGGGGACCCTACGAGCAGTACTTC.

The chain recombines TRBV7-2 with TRBJ2-1; 9 bases line up with TRBD1. Germline V gene data show CDR1 as SGHTA and CDR2 as FQGNSA. The junction had 9 bases not matched to a gene; V was cut back by 6 bases and J by 9 bases. The CDR3 length is 14 residues. In DNA, the CDR3 is TGTGCCAGCAGGTGGGATACAGGGGGCTTTGAGCAGTTCTTC. This codes for CASRWDTGGFEQFF.

The chain carries TRBV23-1 and TRBJ1-5; perhaps TRBD1 as D (5 bases). TRBV23-1 is given ORF status, its function remaining uncertain. The CDR3 totals 16 residues. V dropped 7 bases and J dropped 0 bases, with 16 bases sitting between them. The CDR3 region has the DNA TGCGCCAGCACCACAAGGGGAAGAGATAGCAATCAGCCCCAGCATTTT. The encoded protein is CASTTRGRDSNQPQHF.

The chain recombines TRBV5-1 with TRBJ1-1, with TRBD1 matching 7 bases. CDR1 SGHRS and CDR2 YFSETQ come from the germline V gene. There are 16 residues in the CDR3. The trim removed 1 base at V and 5 bases at J, leaving 11 bases unmatched. CDR3: CASSLMYLVQGTEAFF. DNA for the CDR3: TGCGCCAGCAGCTTGATGTATTTGGTACAGGGGACTGAAGCTTTCTTT.

In this sample, this clone turned up once. The chain is built from TRBV5-1 and TRBJ2-1; 12 nucleotides line up with TRBD2. The germline V gene has CDR1 SGHRS and CDR2 YFSETQ. The CDR3 is 16 residues long. After removal of 6 bases from V and 6 bases from J, the junction contained 10 bases not matched to a gene. CDR3 DNA: TGCGCCAGCAAAAGGACGGGACTAGCGGGCCTCAATGAGCAGTTCTTC. Amino acids: CASKRTGLAGLNEQFF.

The V and J genes are TRBV11-3 and TRBJ2-7; TRBD1 matches 8 bases. The germline CDR1 and CDR2 sequences are SGHNT and YENEEA. This CDR3 contains 15 residues. J gave up 5 bases and V 3 bases, and 9 bases lay outside the gene matches. CDR3 amino acids: CASSLGTGGIHEQYF. The CDR3 region has the DNA TGTGCCAGCAGCTTGGGGACAGGCGGCATCCACGAGCAGTACTTC. Based on the CDR3 plus reference TRBV11-3 and TRBJ2-7, the full variable domain is EAGVVQSPRYKIIEKKQPVAFWCNPISGHNTLYWYLQNLGQGPELLIRYENEEAVDDSQLPKDRFSAERLKGVDSTLKIQPAELGDSAVYLCASSLGTGGIHEQYFGPGTRLTVT.

The V gene is TRBV5-4, the J gene TRBJ2-1; 7 nucleotides agree with TRBD2. The CDR3 is made up of 14 amino acids. Germline loops: CDR1 SGHNT, CDR2 YYREEE (reference sequence). V shed 2 bases and J 2 bases; nucleotides not matched to a gene: 1. The CDR3 reads CASSFTSAYNEQFF. CDR3 nucleotides: TGTGCCAGCAGCTTCACTAGCGCCTACAATGAGCAGTTCTTC.

This clone has a single count. The rearrangement joins TRBV2 to TRBJ1-5; D not certain. V lost 7 bases and J lost 6, with 16 bases in between. The germline V gene has CDR1 SNHLY and CDR2 FYNNEI. The CDR3 length is 14 residues. The CDR3 is CASTNEGGGQPQHF. As DNA, the CDR3 is TGTGCCAGCACCAACGAGGGAGGAGGTCAGCCCCAGCATTTT.

The rearrangement links TRBV12-5 to TRBJ1-2, with TRBD1 matching 11 bases. Per germline, CDR1 LGHNT and CDR2 FRNRAP. J lost 7 bases, V lost 3 bases, and 4 bases had no gene match. The CDR3 covers 14 residues. CDR3 amino acids: CASGLGQGAGGYTF. The CDR3 nucleotides read TGTGCTAGTGGTTTAGGACAGGGGGCAGGTGGCTACACCTTC.

This chain uses TRBV11-1 with TRBJ2-1; the match to TRBD2 covers 13 bases. CDR1 and CDR2 from the germline V gene are SGHAT and FQDESV (reference sequence). This CDR3 has 16 residues. V gave up 5 bases and J gave up 4 bases; unmatched junction bases: 5. The CDR3 DNA follows: TGTGCCAGCAGCCCTCGGACTAGCGGGGGTTACAATGAGCAGTTCTTC. As protein: CASSPRTSGGYNEQFF.

The rearrangement joins TRBV9 to TRBJ2-2; D is uncertain. V was clipped by 0 bases and J by 1 base, with 7 bases between them. Germline CDR1 reads SGDLS; CDR2 reads YYNGEE. This CDR3 comprises 15 residues. CDR3 sequence reads: CASSVGALNTGELFF. For the CDR3, the DNA is TGTGCCAGCAGCGTAGGAGCCCTGAACACCGGGGAGCTGTTTTTT.